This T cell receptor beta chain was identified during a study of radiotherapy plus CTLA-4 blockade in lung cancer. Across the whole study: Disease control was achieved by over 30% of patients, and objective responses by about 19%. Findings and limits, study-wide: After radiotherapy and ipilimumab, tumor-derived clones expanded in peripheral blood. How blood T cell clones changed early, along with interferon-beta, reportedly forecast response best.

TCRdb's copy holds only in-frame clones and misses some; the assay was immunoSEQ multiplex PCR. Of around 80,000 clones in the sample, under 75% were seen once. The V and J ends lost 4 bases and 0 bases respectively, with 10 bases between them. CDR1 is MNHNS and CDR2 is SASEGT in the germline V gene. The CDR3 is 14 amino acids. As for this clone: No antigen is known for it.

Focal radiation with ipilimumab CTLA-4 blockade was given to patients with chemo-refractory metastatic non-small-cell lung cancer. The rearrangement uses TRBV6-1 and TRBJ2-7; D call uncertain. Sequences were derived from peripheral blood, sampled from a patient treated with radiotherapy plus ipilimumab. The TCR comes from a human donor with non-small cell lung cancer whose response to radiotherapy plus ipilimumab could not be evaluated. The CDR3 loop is CASSGAGSSYEQYF. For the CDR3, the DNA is TGTGCCAGCAGTGGGGCCGGTAGCTCCTACGAGCAGTACTTC.